These 16 T cell receptor beta chains were all obtained from the same sample, sequenced in a study of T cell responses to AZD1222 COVID-19 vaccine. The method was immunoSEQ multiplex PCR; TCRdb's version includes in-frame clones alone and lacks a portion of them. The table shows about 100,000 clones, with nearly 95% occurring only once. The source material was peripheral blood, sampled on day 0 of AZD1222 vaccination. These receptor sequences come from an adult in good health.

This clone was detected only once. V is TRBV6-4 and J is TRBJ2-1; maybe TRBD2 (5 bases). The V gene's germline CDR1 is MRHNA and CDR2 SNTAGT. The CDR3 has 16 residues. V lost 0 bases and J lost 0, with 9 bases in between. The DNA of the CDR3 is TGTGCCAGCAGTGACTCGACGGGGAGCTCCTACAATGAGCAGTTCTTC. It translates to CASSDSTGSSYNEQFF.

V and J are TRBV14 and TRBJ1-2; 9 bases line up with TRBD1. V was clipped by 4 bases and J by 7 bases; unmatched bases: 4. Per the germline V gene, CDR1 is SGHDN and CDR2 is FVKESK. This CDR3 spans 13 amino acids. The CDR3 bases are TGTGCCAGCAGCCCAGACAGGGGGAGTGGCTACACCTTC. This gives the protein CASSPDRGSGYTF.

The rearrangement uses TRBV6-6 and TRBJ2-1; 7 nucleotides line up with TRBD1. The V and J ends lost 0 bases and 7 bases, in that order; junction bases with no gene match: 0. Germline CDR1 reads MNHNY; CDR2 reads SVGAGI (reference sequence). CDR3 length: 13 amino acids. DNA of the CDR3: TGTGCCAGCAGTTACTCACAGGGGAATGAGCAGTTCTTC. This sequence encodes CASSYSQGNEQFF.

The gene calls are TRBV2 and TRBJ1-4, with 7 bases fitting TRBD1. The V and J ends lost 5 bases and 4 bases, in that order; junction bases with no gene match: 4. Germline lookup yields CDR1 SNHLY and CDR2 FYNNEI. There are 14 residues in the CDR3. The CDR3 region has the DNA TGTGCCAGCAGTTACCGGGACAGTAATGAAAAACTGTTTTTT. Translated: CASSYRDSNEKLFF.

The chain is built from TRBV9 and TRBJ2-1; 15 nucleotides match TRBD2. The CDR3 extends over 15 amino acids. The germline CDR1 and CDR2 sequences are SGDLS and YYNGEE. Germline trimming cut 3 bases from V and 7 bases from J; bases unmatched to any gene: 2. CDR3 DNA: TGTGCCAGCAGCGGAGGGACTAGCGGGAGGAATGAGCAGTTCTTC. Encoded protein: CASSGGTSGRNEQFF.

The chain uses TRBV7-9 and TRBJ1-5; TRBD1 matches 10 bases. Germline V gene data show CDR1 as SEHNR and CDR2 as FQNEAQ (reference sequence). The CDR3 contains 18 residues. With V trimmed by 5 bases and J by 0 bases, 10 bases remained unmatched. In DNA form, the CDR3 reads TGTGCCAGCAGCCTAGGGACAGGGGCGTACTATAGCAATCAGCCCCAGCATTTT. It yields the protein CASSLGTGAYYSNQPQHF.

This chain joins TRBV7-9 and TRBJ2-1; 7 bases are a match to TRBD2. V lost 4 bases and J lost 1; bases outside the gene matches: 1. The CDR3 extends over 14 amino acids. Germline assignment: CDR1 SEHNR and CDR2 FQNEAQ (reference sequence). DNA of the CDR3: TGTGCCAGCAGCTCTAGCGGATCCTACAATGAGCAGTTCTTC. This encodes CASSSSGSYNEQFF.

The CDR3 reads CAWSVHSNYGYTF. The DNA for the CDR3 is TGTGCCTGGAGTGTCCACAGTAACTATGGCTACACCTTC. This chain joins TRBV30 and TRBJ1-2; D ambiguous. Trimming removed 0 bases at V and 1 base at J, with 6 bases between. This CDR3 is 13 amino acids long. Germline V gives CDR1 GTSNPN, CDR2 SVGIG (reference sequence).

This sequence joins TRBV6-5 and TRBJ1-2, with a tentative D call TRBD1 (6 bases). The germline V and J ends were trimmed by 7 bases and 6 bases, with 12 bases remaining between them. Germline V gives CDR1 MNHEY, CDR2 SVGAGI. The CDR3 covers 12 residues. DNA of the CDR3: TGTGCCAGCACCAGGGGCCCTAATGGCTACACCTTC. Amino acids: CASTRGPNGYTF.

This chain joins TRBV4-2 and TRBJ2-7, with D maybe TRBD1 (5 bases). Trimming stripped 0 bases from V and 4 bases from J, with 13 bases between. The germline V gene encodes CDR1 LGHNA and CDR2 YNFKEQ. The CDR3 sequence is 15 residues long. The CDR3 DNA reads as TGTGCCAGCAGCCAAGATCGAGGTCAGGGTTACGAGCAGTACTTC. Translated: CASSQDRGQGYEQYF.

J is TRBJ1-5 and V is TRBV2; D perhaps matches TRBD1 (5 bases). Trimming pared 2 bases from V and 3 bases from J, leaving 11 bases between. The CDR3 spans 15 residues. The V gene's germline CDR1 is SNHLY and CDR2 FYNNEI. In DNA form, the CDR3 reads TGTGCCAGCAGTGAACAGGGAGGCACCAATCAGCCCCAGCATTTT. This sequence encodes CASSEQGGTNQPQHF.

The V gene is TRBV29-1, the J gene TRBJ2-3; 9 bases match TRBD2. There are 13 residues in the CDR3. Germline assignment: CDR1 SQVTM and CDR2 ANQGSEA. The CDR3 nucleotides read TGCAGACATAGCGGGAGCCACACAGATACGCAGTATTTT. Protein product: CRHSGSHTDTQYF.

The J gene is TRBJ2-1, the V gene TRBV7-2; D unresolved. The CDR3 loop spans 18 amino acids. CDR1 and CDR2 from the germline V gene are SGHTA and FQGNSA. Between the trimmed V and J ends, which lost 0 bases and 5 bases, there was a span of 20 bases. CDR3 residues: CASSLAGNGGIFDNEQFF. The CDR3 region has the DNA TGTGCCAGCAGCTTAGCGGGAAACGGCGGTATTTTCGACAATGAGCAGTTCTTC.

The genes are TRBV14 and TRBJ2-1; 7 bases fit TRBD1. The J segment lost 15 bases and the V segment lost 3 bases, leaving 23 bases of the junction unmatched. This CDR3 contains 17 residues. CDR1 is SGHDN, CDR2 FVKESK, per germline. Here the CDR3 DNA reads TGTGCCAGCAGCCACTACGATAACAGGGGCACGGGCCCTCGTCTGTTCTTC. The encoded protein is CASSHYDNRGTGPRLFF. Full variable domain (missing parts from reference TRBV14 and TRBJ2-1): EAGVTQFPSHSVIEKGQTVTLRCDPISGHDNLYWYRRVMGKEIKFLLHFVKESKQDESGMPNNRFLAERTGGTYSTLKVQPAELEDSGVYFCASSHYDNRGTGPRLFFGPGTRLTVL.

V and J are TRBV2 and TRBJ1-6, with unresolved D. The CDR3 totals 15 residues. From germline, CDR1 is SNHLY and CDR2 FYNNEI. Between the trimmed V and J ends, which lost 6 bases and 10 bases, there was a span of 19 bases. CDR3 sequence: CASSRRIQSSSPLHF. The CDR3 bases are TGTGCCAGCAGCCGTAGGATCCAATCATCGTCACCCCTCCACTTT.

The V call is TRBV28, the J call TRBJ1-1; unclear D gene. The CDR3 sequence is 13 residues long. Germline V lookup: CDR1 MDHEN, CDR2 SYDVKM. Deletions cut 3 bases from V and 0 bases from J, with 5 bases between. CDR3 nucleotide sequence: TGTGCCAGCAGTTTGACGGTGAACACTGAAGCTTTCTTT. Residues: CASSLTVNTEAFF.